These 24 T cell receptor beta chains were sequenced from one sample in a study of blood T cell repertoires in COVID-19. Profiled with immunoSEQ multiplex PCR; TCRdb holds only in-frame clones, not every one. This table has roughly 41,000 clones, 65% to 75% appearing once. The sample taken for sequencing was peripheral blood. All receptors come from a man between 65 and 85 years old with COVID-19, enrolled during active disease.

This chain uses TRBV11-2 with TRBJ2-1; 8 bases are a match to TRBD1. V shed 5 bases, J shed 0 bases, and the junction held 9 bases outside the gene matches. The CDR3 runs 17 residues. In germline, CDR1 is SGHAT, CDR2 FQNNGV. CDR3 sequence reads: CASSGRQGRPSYNEQFF. CDR3 nucleotide sequence: TGTGCCAGCAGCGGACGACAGGGGAGACCCTCCTACAATGAGCAGTTCTTC.

V and J are TRBV12-5 and TRBJ1-2; D ambiguous. V lost 7 bases and J lost 8, with 11 bases in between. Germline V gene sequence: CDR1 LGHNT, CDR2 FRNRAP. This CDR3 is 11 amino acids long. The CDR3 coding sequence is TGTGCTAGTGCCCTCGGTAGAGGCTACACCTTC. Translated, it gives CASALGRGYTF.

This clone was counted a single time. The V and J genes are TRBV6-4 and TRBJ1-6, with D unresolved. V was cut by 7 bases and J by 14 bases, with 3 bases left in between. The CDR3 runs to 8 residues. Germline values: CDR1 MRHNA, CDR2 SNTAGT. The CDR3 is CASTSLHF. The CDR3 DNA is TGTGCCAGCACTTCCCTCCACTTT.

To note about this clone: The junction departs from germline at one end; a sequencing error may be responsible. The chain recombines TRBV5-5 with TRBJ2-7; 14 nucleotides line up with TRBD2. Germline-derived CDR1 and CDR2 are SGHKS and YYEKEE (reference sequence). The CDR3 extends over 15 amino acids. For the CDR3, the DNA is TGTGCCAGCAGCTTTGGACTAGCGGGAGGCTCGGGGAGCCACTTC. Protein sequence: CASSFGLAGGSGSHF.

The chain recombines TRBV28 with TRBJ2-2; a possible D gene is TRBD1 (6 bases). Trimming took off 7 bases at V and 6 bases at J, with 12 bases between the two ends. Germline values: CDR1 MDHEN, CDR2 SYDVKM. The CDR3 covers 13 residues. CDR3 bases: TGTGCCAGCATCAACAGGGAATCCGGGGAGCTGTTTTTT. This translates into CASINRESGELFF.

J is TRBJ2-2 and V is TRBV2; 10 positions match TRBD1. This CDR3 spans 15 amino acids. The germline V gene encodes CDR1 SNHLY and CDR2 FYNNEI. Trimming cost V 0 bases and J 7 bases; bases outside gene matches: 2. The CDR3 DNA sequence: TGTGCCAGCAGTGAAGCGGGACAGGGGTTCGGGGAGCTGTTTTTT. This codes for CASSEAGQGFGELFF.

J is TRBJ2-7 and V is TRBV7-8, with D perhaps TRBD2 (5 bases). Germline V gives CDR1 SGHVS, CDR2 FQNEAQ. The CDR3 contains 14 residues. The V end was cut by 2 bases, the J end by 8 bases, with 16 bases between. CDR3 coding DNA: TGTGCCAGCAGCTTATATCCGGGATCGAAAAAGCAGTACTTC. Translating it yields CASSLYPGSKKQYF.

This chain connects TRBV6-5 to TRBJ1-1; 10 nucleotides match TRBD1. V was clipped by 6 bases and J by 5 bases; unmatched bases: 6. Germline-derived CDR1 and CDR2 are MNHEY and SVGAGI. The CDR3 is made up of 14 amino acids. CDR3 region: CASRATGGKTEAFF. CDR3 sequence (DNA): TGTGCCAGCAGGGCGACAGGGGGCAAAACTGAAGCTTTCTTT.

V and J are TRBV23-1 and TRBJ2-3; 7 bases agree with TRBD2. TRBV23-1 is an open reading frame whose function is uncertain. The length of the CDR3 is 16 residues. Trimming cost V 4 bases and J 4 bases; bases outside gene matches: 11. The CDR3 sequence: CASSRGGRTKADTQYF. The CDR3 DNA reads as TGCGCCAGCAGTCGGGGCGGGAGAACGAAAGCAGATACGCAGTATTTT.

The rearrangement joins TRBV15 to TRBJ1-2; D possibly corresponds to TRBD1 (5 bases). The CDR3 runs 15 residues. V dropped 0 bases and J dropped 6 bases, with 14 bases sitting between them. Germline CDR1 is LNHNV and CDR2 is YYDKDF (reference sequence). As DNA, the CDR3 is TGTGCCACCAGCAGAGAAAGGGCAGGGATGGATGGCTACACCTTC. Protein sequence: CATSRERAGMDGYTF.

The V call is TRBV11-3, the J call TRBJ1-1; D gene ambiguous. Germline V gene data show CDR1 as SGHNT and CDR2 as YENEEA. Trimming pared 0 bases from V and 7 bases from J, leaving 6 bases between. This CDR3 is built from 12 residues. Here the CDR3 reads CASSLDRGEAFF. CDR3 coding DNA: TGTGCCAGCAGCTTAGATCGGGGTGAAGCTTTCTTT.

V gene TRBV4-3 combines with J gene TRBJ1-2, with D possibly matching TRBD1 (5 bases). The CDR3 consists of 15 residues. Trimming took off 4 bases at V and 4 bases at J, with 16 bases between the two ends. CDR1 and CDR2 (germline): LGHNA, YSLEER. Here the CDR3 DNA reads TGCGCCAGCAGCCGAGGAGGGGATTGGATCTATGGCTACACCTTC. This translates into CASSRGGDWIYGYTF.

The chain combines TRBV10-3 with TRBJ2-7; D perhaps matches TRBD2 (5 bases). Germline-derived CDR1 and CDR2 are ENHRY and SYGVKD. This CDR3 is 13 amino acids long. The V gene lost 3 bases and the J gene lost 4 bases, with 10 bases spanning the gap. Here the CDR3 reads CAISDPTGYEQYF. The CDR3 nucleotides read TGTGCCATCAGTGACCCTACGGGGTACGAGCAGTACTTC.

Only a few counts were recorded for this clone. The V call is TRBV29-1, the J call TRBJ2-1; tentatively, D is TRBD1 (5 bases). Trimming pared 7 bases from V and 0 bases from J, leaving 10 bases between. Germline-derived CDR1 and CDR2 are SQVTM and ANQGSEA. This CDR3 comprises 13 residues. The CDR3 DNA reads TGCAGCGCCGCTAGGGGCTCCTACAATGAGCAGTTCTTC. The encoded protein is CSAARGSYNEQFF.

The CDR3 sequence: CANYRGEQYF. The DNA for the CDR3 is TGTGCCAACTACCGGGGAGAGCAGTACTTC. The chain links TRBV27 to TRBJ2-7, with TRBD2 as a possible D gene (5 bases). V was shortened by 10 bases and J by 7 bases, with 11 bases between the two germline ends. The germline CDR1 and CDR2 sequences are MNHEY and SMNVEV (reference sequence). CDR3 length: 10 residues.

The genes are TRBV28 and TRBJ2-5; TRBD1 matches at 8 bases. CDR3 size: 15 residues. V was clipped by 5 bases and J by 1 base; unmatched bases: 6. Germline values: CDR1 MDHEN, CDR2 SYDVKM. The DNA for the CDR3 is TGTGCCAGCAGTCGCCCGGGACAGGCCCAAGAGACCCAGTACTTC. It codes for CASSRPGQAQETQYF.

The rearrangement uses TRBV6-5 and TRBJ1-5; 7 bases match TRBD1. The CDR3 is 13 residues long. Germline CDR1 reads MNHEY; CDR2 reads SVGAGI. The J segment lost 4 bases and the V segment lost 6 bases, leaving 3 bases of the junction unmatched. CDR3 in DNA: TGTGCCAGCAGACAGGGGACGAATCAGCCCCAGCATTTT. It yields the protein CASRQGTNQPQHF.

This rearrangement joins TRBV7-2 to TRBJ2-1, with a tentative D call TRBD1 (5 bases). Germline loops: CDR1 SGHTA, CDR2 FQGNSA. V lost 5 bases to trimming and J lost 5 bases, with 13 bases between them. The CDR3 consists of 14 residues. CDR3 DNA sequence: TGTGCCAGCAGCGCCCGCTGGGGCAACAATGAGCAGTTCTTC. It codes for CASSARWGNNEQFF. The complete variable domain, with remaining parts taken from reference TRBV7-2 and TRBJ2-1, reads GAGVSQSPSNKVTEKGKDVELRCDPISGHTALYWYRQSLGQGLEFLIYFQGNSAPDKSGLPSDRFSAERTGGSVSTLTIQRTQQEDSAVYLCASSARWGNNEQFFGPGTRLTVL.

V usage is TRBV30 and J usage is TRBJ1-4; 7 nucleotides agree with TRBD1. The CDR3 loop spans 14 amino acids. CDR1 and CDR2 from the germline V gene are GTSNPN and SVGIG (reference sequence). J was trimmed by 8 bases and V by 1 base; bases with no gene match: 7. CDR3 loop: CAWSAWTGGEKLFF. For the CDR3, the DNA is TGTGCCTGGAGTGCTTGGACAGGTGGGGAAAAACTGTTTTTT.

J is TRBJ2-7 and V is TRBV7-2; the D is unclear. Germline V gene data show CDR1 as SGHTA and CDR2 as FQGNSA. Deletions cut 0 bases from V and 3 bases from J, with 12 bases between. CDR3 length equals 15 residues. This CDR3 reads CASSLARSAVYEQYF. In nucleotides, the CDR3 is TGTGCCAGCAGCTTAGCGAGGTCGGCAGTCTACGAGCAGTACTTC. Drawing the rest from reference TRBV7-2 and TRBJ2-7, the complete variable domain is GAGVSQSPSNKVTEKGKDVELRCDPISGHTALYWYRQSLGQGLEFLIYFQGNSAPDKSGLPSDRFSAERTGGSVSTLTIQRTQQEDSAVYLCASSLARSAVYEQYFGPGTRLTVT.

This clone was counted only a few times. V gene TRBV7-8 combines with J gene TRBJ2-7; TRBD1 might be the D (6 bases). V shed 2 bases and J shed 7 bases, with 15 bases lying between them. This CDR3 region has 14 residues. Germline CDR1 is SGHVS and CDR2 is FQNEAQ. This CDR3 reads CASSLQTGRREQYF. As DNA, the CDR3 is TGTGCCAGCAGCTTACAAACAGGGCGTAGGGAGCAGTACTTC.

This chain links TRBV30 with TRBJ1-1, with D perhaps matching TRBD1 (6 bases). Germline V gives CDR1 GTSNPN, CDR2 SVGIG (reference sequence). This CDR3 spans 14 amino acids. V was shortened by 0 bases and J by 5 bases, with 13 bases between the two germline ends. The CDR3 protein is CAWSVTGGATEAFF. As DNA, the CDR3 is TGTGCCTGGAGTGTAACGGGGGGCGCGACTGAAGCTTTCTTT.

The chain uses TRBV11-2 and TRBJ2-2, with unresolved D. Germline V lookup: CDR1 SGHAT, CDR2 FQNNGV. There are 15 residues in the CDR3. Trimming stripped 1 base from V and 2 bases from J, with 8 bases between. CDR3 nucleotides: TGTGCCAGCAGCTTAGGAACAGTAAACACCGGGGAGCTGTTTTTT. Its translation: CASSLGTVNTGELFF.

The chain carries TRBV28 and TRBJ2-5; 11 bases map to TRBD2. Per the germline V gene, CDR1 is MDHEN and CDR2 is SYDVKM. The CDR3 runs 16 residues. V trimming: 4 bases; J trimming: 2 bases; junction bases outside the gene matches: 6. DNA for the CDR3: TGTGCCAGCAGTTCCCTGGGACTAGCGGAACAAGAGACCCAGTACTTC. This sequence encodes CASSSLGLAEQETQYF.